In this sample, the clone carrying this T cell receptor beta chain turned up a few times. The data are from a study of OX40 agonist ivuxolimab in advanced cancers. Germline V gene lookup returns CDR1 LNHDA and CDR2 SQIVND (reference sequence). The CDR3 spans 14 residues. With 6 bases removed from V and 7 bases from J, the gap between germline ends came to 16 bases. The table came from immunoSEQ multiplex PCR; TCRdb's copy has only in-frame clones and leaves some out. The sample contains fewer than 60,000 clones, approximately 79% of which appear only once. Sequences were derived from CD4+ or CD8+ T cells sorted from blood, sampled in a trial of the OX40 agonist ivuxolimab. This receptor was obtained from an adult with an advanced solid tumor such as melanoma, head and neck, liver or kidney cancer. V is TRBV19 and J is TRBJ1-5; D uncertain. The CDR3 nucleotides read TGTGCCAGTAGATATCCGGCGTCGAACCAGCCCCAGCATTTT. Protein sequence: CASRYPASNQPQHF.